The 24 T cell receptor beta chains reported below all come from one sample, sequenced in a study of shared clonotypes between healthy human individuals. Clones were read by immunoSEQ multiplex PCR, and TCRdb kept only the in-frame ones, dropping some. The sample yields about 530,000 clones, about 80% seen once. The specimen sequenced was PBMCs. The receptors stem from a woman between 40 and 50 years old in good health. Some clones in this sample may be carry-over from other donors' samples.

The chain recombines TRBV29-1 with TRBJ2-1; 10 bases map to TRBD2. Losses at the gene ends were 4 bases for V and 7 bases for J; bases not matched to a gene: 4. This CDR3 spans 13 amino acids. Germline CDR1 is SQVTM and CDR2 is ANQGSEA. The DNA for the CDR3 is TGCAGCGTTGCTAGCGGGAGTTTGAATGAGCAGTTCTTC. Translation gives CSVASGSLNEQFF.

The rearrangement links TRBV7-3 to TRBJ2-5; D gene unclear. Germline CDR1 reads SGHTA; CDR2 reads FQGTGA. Trimming left V 0 bases short and J 1 base short, with 3 bases between. The CDR3 runs 13 residues. The chain's CDR3 is CASSLTPQETQYF. The CDR3 DNA is TGTGCCAGCAGCTTAACTCCCCAAGAGACCCAGTACTTC. The full variable domain, in which reference TRBV7-3 and TRBJ2-5 provide the parts outside the CDR3, is GAGVSQTPSNKVTEKGKYVELRCDPISGHTALYWYRQSLGQGPEFLIYFQGTGAADDSGLPNDRFFAVRPEGSVSTLKIQRTERGDSAVYLCASSLTPQETQYFGPGTRLLVL.

The chain joins TRBV29-1 to TRBJ1-6, with D unclear. Germline CDR1 and CDR2: SQVTM and ANQGSEA. Deletions cut 7 bases from V and 0 bases from J, with 7 bases between. The CDR3 runs 13 residues. CDR3 bases: TGCAGCGCTCGCAGCTCCTATAATTCACCCCTCCACTTT. Its protein product is CSARSSYNSPLHF.

The gene calls are TRBV7-2 and TRBJ2-1; the D gene is possibly TRBD2 (5 bases). CDR3 length: 14 residues. Germline assignment: CDR1 SGHTA and CDR2 FQGNSA. V gave up 4 bases and J gave up 10 bases, with 17 bases separating them. CDR3 loop: CASSYTTSSREQFF. The DNA for the CDR3 is TGTGCCAGCAGCTACACTACTAGTTCCAGGGAGCAGTTCTTC.

V gene TRBV11-2 combines with J gene TRBJ2-5, with 8 bases identical to TRBD2. J was trimmed by 5 bases and V by 5 bases; bases with no gene match: 16. The CDR3 contains 17 residues. CDR1 is SGHAT and CDR2 is FQNNGV in the germline V gene. The CDR3, as DNA: TGTGCCAGCAGCCAATCCGGGACTAGGATCGGAGAGGAGACCCAGTACTTC. Its translation is CASSQSGTRIGEETQYF.

V gene TRBV2 combines with J gene TRBJ2-2; D perhaps matches TRBD2 (5 bases). The germline gives CDR1 SNHLY, CDR2 FYNNEI. This CDR3 has 13 residues. The V and J ends lost 4 bases and 11 bases respectively, with 14 bases between them. The CDR3 sequence: CASSVNGIGELFF. In DNA form, the CDR3 reads TGTGCCAGCAGTGTCAACGGGATCGGTGAGCTGTTTTTT.

The chain has TRBV28 and TRBJ2-7; TRBD2 matches 8 bases. The CDR3 covers 15 residues. The J segment lost 2 bases and the V segment lost 5 bases, leaving 8 bases of the junction unmatched. Germline CDR1 MDHEN, CDR2 SYDVKM. In nucleotides, the CDR3 is TGTGCCAGCAGTCCCCGGCGGGGGGTAGCCTACGAGCAGTACTTC. Translation: CASSPRRGVAYEQYF.

The V call is TRBV10-3, the J call TRBJ2-3; no clear D gene. Trimming pared 11 bases from V and 0 bases from J, leaving 12 bases between. The CDR3 length is 13 residues. Germline CDR1 is ENHRY and CDR2 is SYGVKD. CDR3 protein: CAATAMSTDTQYF. DNA of the CDR3: TGTGCCGCCACGGCCATGAGCACAGATACGCAGTATTTT.

This clone was counted at least ten times. The chain recombines TRBV7-9 with TRBJ1-4; D gene uncertain. Germline CDR1 reads SEHNR; CDR2 reads FQNEAQ (reference sequence). Trimming took off 2 bases at V and 4 bases at J, with 8 bases between the two ends. This CDR3 contains 14 residues. The CDR3 bases are TGTGCCAGCAGCTTACAGGCTCTTAATGAAAAACTGTTTTTT. This gives the protein CASSLQALNEKLFF.

The genes are TRBV27 and TRBJ2-1, with TRBD1 as a possible D gene (6 bases). Germline CDR1 is MNHEY and CDR2 is SMNVEV (reference sequence). V gave up 2 bases and J gave up 7 bases, with 9 bases separating them. The CDR3 length is 13 residues. The CDR3 protein is CASSLDRGNEQFF. DNA for the CDR3: TGTGCCAGCAGTTTAGATAGGGGGAATGAGCAGTTCTTC.

The gene calls are TRBV5-1 and TRBJ1-1; D is perhaps TRBD1 (6 bases). Between the trimmed V and J ends, which lost 0 bases and 4 bases, there was a span of 10 bases. The V gene's germline CDR1 is SGHRS and CDR2 YFSETQ. CDR3 length equals 14 residues. In DNA form, the CDR3 reads TGCGCCAGCAGCTTGGCCGGGGGGCCCACTGAAGCTTTCTTT. Translated: CASSLAGGPTEAFF.

This chain joins TRBV6-5 and TRBJ2-1; the D is unclear. Germline V gene data show CDR1 as MNHEY and CDR2 as SVGAGI. CDR3 length: 11 amino acids. V was clipped by 7 bases and J by 8 bases, with 9 bases between them. The chain's CDR3 is CASTRLDEQFF. The CDR3 bases are TGTGCCAGCACAAGACTCGATGAGCAGTTCTTC.

This clone was picked up one time. The chain is built from TRBV2 and TRBJ2-5, with TRBD2 as a possible D gene (5 bases). V was trimmed by 5 bases and J by 2 bases, leaving 12 bases between them. This CDR3 contains 14 residues. Germline assignment: CDR1 SNHLY and CDR2 FYNNEI. CDR3 amino acids: CASSKGLSQETQYF. CDR3 nucleotides: TGTGCCAGCAGTAAAGGACTGTCACAAGAGACCCAGTACTTC.

The V gene is TRBV7-2, the J gene TRBJ2-1, with 14 bases matching TRBD2. V lost 5 bases to trimming and J lost 2 bases; unmatched junction nucleotides: 8. Germline values: CDR1 SGHTA, CDR2 FQGNSA. The CDR3 extends over 18 amino acids. In nucleotides, the CDR3 is TGTGCCAGCAGCATGGGACTAGCGGGAGAGGCCACCTACAATGAGCAGTTCTTC. It translates to CASSMGLAGEATYNEQFF.

This rearrangement joins TRBV6-4 to TRBJ1-5; the D is unclear. In germline, CDR1 is MRHNA, CDR2 SNTAGT. The CDR3 contains 13 residues. V dropped 6 bases and J dropped 0 bases, with 6 bases sitting between them. For the CDR3, the DNA is TGTGCCAGCAGGACTAATAGCAATCAGCCCCAGCATTTT. It encodes CASRTNSNQPQHF.

CDR3 protein: CASRPGHTEAFF. CDR3 DNA sequence: TGTGCCAGTAGACCGGGGCACACTGAAGCTTTCTTT. The chain couples TRBV19 to TRBJ1-1, with D possibly matching TRBD1 (5 bases). Germline CDR1 and CDR2: LNHDA and SQIVND (reference sequence). This CDR3 is 12 amino acids long. The V end was cut by 6 bases, the J end by 3 bases, with 8 bases between. The full variable domain, rest sourced from reference TRBV19 and TRBJ1-1, is DGGITQSPKYLFRKEGQNVTLSCEQNLNHDAMYWYRQDPGQGLRLIYYSQIVNDFQKGDIAEGYSVSREKKESFPLTVTSAQKNPTAFYLCASRPGHTEAFFGQGTRLTVV.

The chain carries TRBV6-5 and TRBJ2-3, with a possible D match to TRBD1 (5 bases). The CDR3 extends over 15 amino acids. Germline V gene lookup returns CDR1 MNHEY and CDR2 SVGAGI. Between the trimmed V and J ends, which lost 4 bases and 4 bases, there was a span of 15 bases. The CDR3, as DNA: TGTGCCAGCAGTTCCCAGGGAAGATACGCAGATACGCAGTATTTT. The encoded protein is CASSSQGRYADTQYF.

The chain links TRBV19 to TRBJ2-7, with 11 bases matching TRBD2. This CDR3 has 15 amino acids. V shed 4 bases, J shed 0 bases, and the junction held 2 bases outside the gene matches. Per germline, CDR1 LNHDA and CDR2 SQIVND (reference sequence). The CDR3 region has the DNA TGTGCCAGTAGTAGACTAGCGGGAAGCTCCTACGAGCAGTACTTC. It yields the protein CASSRLAGSSYEQYF.

The chain employs TRBV7-2 and TRBJ2-1, with 10 bases aligning to TRBD1. This CDR3 has 15 amino acids. CDR1 is SGHTA, CDR2 FQGNSA, per germline. V trimming: 7 bases; J trimming: 2 bases; junction bases outside the gene matches: 5. CDR3 coding DNA: TGTGCCAGCACTGACAGGGGGCTCCCCTACAATGAGCAGTTCTTC. Amino acids: CASTDRGLPYNEQFF.

This clone was counted at least ten times. This sequence joins TRBV5-1 and TRBJ2-3; perhaps TRBD1 as D (6 bases). The CDR3 contains 13 residues. Germline CDR1 reads SGHRS; CDR2 reads YFSETQ. V gave up 9 bases and J gave up 2 bases, with 13 bases separating them. Here the CDR3 reads CATNTGLTDTQYF. DNA for the CDR3: TGCGCCACCAACACAGGGCTCACAGATACGCAGTATTTT.

The chain is built from TRBV7-3 and TRBJ2-1; 9 bases match TRBD2. V was pared by 5 bases and J by 2 bases, with 13 bases of the junction left unmatched. The CDR3 length is 18 residues. CDR1 and CDR2 (germline): SGHTA, FQGTGA. DNA of the CDR3: TGTGCCAGCAGCCCTTTAGGCGGCGGGAGGGGCGCCTACAATGAGCAGTTCTTC. Translating it yields CASSPLGGGRGAYNEQFF.

The J gene is TRBJ2-3, the V gene TRBV6-1; D uncertain. The ends were cut back, 7 bases at V and 2 bases at J, with 16 bases in the middle. The CDR3 consists of 15 residues. Germline loops: CDR1 MNHNS, CDR2 SASEGT. In DNA form, the CDR3 reads TGTGCCAGCACCGAAGGGCGTGGGTCCACAGATACGCAGTATTTT. It translates to CASTEGRGSTDTQYF.

The chain employs TRBV30 and TRBJ1-3; maybe TRBD1 (5 bases). With 8 bases removed from V and 0 bases from J, the gap between germline ends came to 14 bases. There are 14 residues in the CDR3. The germline gives CDR1 GTSNPN, CDR2 SVGIG (reference sequence). The CDR3 region has the DNA TGTGCCACCGGGACTCTTTTCTCTGGAAACACCATATATTTT. The encoded protein is CATGTLFSGNTIYF.

The J gene is TRBJ2-5, the V gene TRBV7-8; 7 positions agree with TRBD1. The DNA end favors TRBJ2-7, so the J call may be wrong. This CDR3 has 15 amino acids. In germline, CDR1 is SGHVS, CDR2 FQNEAQ. CDR3 in amino acids: CASTEDRRGSYEQYF. The CDR3 DNA sequence: TGTGCCAGCACCGAGGACAGGCGCGGCTCCTACGAGCAGTACTTC.